This entry concerns a single T cell receptor beta chain. The CDR3 loop spans 14 amino acids. J was trimmed by 8 bases and V by 4 bases; bases with no gene match: 8. Germline values: CDR1 MDHEN, CDR2 SYDVKM. Primers: 60 Vbeta forward and 13 Jbeta reverse. Profiled with immunoSEQ multiplex PCR; TCRdb holds only in-frame clones, not every one. Counted here are about 260,000 clones, just under 85% occurring once; the ten biggest clones make up 1.5% to 2.5%. The sample originates from a study of cytomegalovirus exposure and HLA in healthy donors. Sequencing was performed on PBMCs. The chain combines TRBV28 with TRBJ2-5; TRBD1 agrees at 9 bases. The sequence was obtained from a woman in her thirties or forties in good health and CMV-seropositive. CDR3 region: CASSSYRGPSTQYF. The DNA for the CDR3 is TGTGCCAGCAGTTCCTACAGGGGGCCCTCTACCCAGTACTTC.